The sequence of this T cell receptor (beta chain) was determined in a study of cytomegalovirus exposure and HLA in healthy donors. Trimming took 4 bases from V and 0 from J; bases not matched to a gene: 9. Per the germline V gene, CDR1 is SGHTA and CDR2 is FQGNSA. The CDR3 length is 19 residues. PCR involved 60 Vbeta and 13 Jbeta primers. This table comes from immunoSEQ multiplex PCR, and its TCRdb copy is limited to in-frame clones, with some not included. The data hold 200,000 to 250,000 clones, with around 80% observed a single time. This receptor was taken from a man aged 35 to 55 in good health and CMV-seronegative. This chain links TRBV7-2 with TRBJ2-1; 13 bases agree with TRBD2. The sample taken for sequencing was PBMCs. The CDR3 loop reads CASSSRLAGGISSYNEQFF. CDR3 bases: TGTGCCAGCAGCTCCCGACTAGCGGGAGGCATTAGCTCCTACAATGAGCAGTTCTTC.